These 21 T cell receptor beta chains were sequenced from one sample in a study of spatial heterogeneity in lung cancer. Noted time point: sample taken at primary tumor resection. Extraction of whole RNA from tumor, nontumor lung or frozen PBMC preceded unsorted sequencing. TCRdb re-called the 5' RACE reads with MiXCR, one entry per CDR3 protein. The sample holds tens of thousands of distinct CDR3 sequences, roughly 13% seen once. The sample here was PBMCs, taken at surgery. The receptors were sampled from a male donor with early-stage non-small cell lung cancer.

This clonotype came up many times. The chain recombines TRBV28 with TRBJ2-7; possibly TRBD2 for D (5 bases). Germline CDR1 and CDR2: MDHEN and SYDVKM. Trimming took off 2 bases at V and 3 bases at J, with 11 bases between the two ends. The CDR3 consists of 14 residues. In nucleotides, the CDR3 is TGTGCCAGCAGTTTAACGGGGAGCGGCTACGAGCAGTACTTC. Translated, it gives CASSLTGSGYEQYF.

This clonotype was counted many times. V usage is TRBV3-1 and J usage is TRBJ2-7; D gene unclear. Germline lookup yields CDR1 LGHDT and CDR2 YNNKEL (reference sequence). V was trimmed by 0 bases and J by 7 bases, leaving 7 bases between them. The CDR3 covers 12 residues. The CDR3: CASSQDLSEQYF. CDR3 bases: TGTGCCAGCAGCCAAGATCTGAGTGAGCAGTACTTC.

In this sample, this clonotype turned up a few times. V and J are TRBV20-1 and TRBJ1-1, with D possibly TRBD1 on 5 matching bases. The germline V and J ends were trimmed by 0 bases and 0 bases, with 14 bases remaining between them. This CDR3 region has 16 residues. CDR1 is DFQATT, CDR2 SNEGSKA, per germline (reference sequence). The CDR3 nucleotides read TGCAGTGCTAGAGATCACGGGGGACCCATGAACACTGAAGCTTTCTTT. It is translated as CSARDHGGPMNTEAFF.

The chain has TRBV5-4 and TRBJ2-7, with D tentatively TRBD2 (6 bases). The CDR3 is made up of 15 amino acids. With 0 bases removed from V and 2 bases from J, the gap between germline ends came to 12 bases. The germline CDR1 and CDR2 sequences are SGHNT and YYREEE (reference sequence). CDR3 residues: CASSLAGGGAYEQYF. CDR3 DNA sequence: TGTGCCAGCAGCTTGGCCGGGGGAGGAGCCTACGAGCAGTACTTC. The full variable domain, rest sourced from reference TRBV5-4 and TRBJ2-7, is ETGVTQSPTHLIKTRGQQVTLRCSSQSGHNTVSWYQQALGQGPQFIFQYYREEENGRGNFPPRFSGLQFPNYSSELNVNALELDDSALYLCASSLAGGGAYEQYFGPGTRLTVT.

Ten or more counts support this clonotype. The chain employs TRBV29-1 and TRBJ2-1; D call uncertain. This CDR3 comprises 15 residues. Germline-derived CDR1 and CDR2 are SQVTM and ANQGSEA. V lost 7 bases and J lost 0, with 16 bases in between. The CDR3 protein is CSGKVDGSSYNEQFF. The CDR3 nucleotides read TGCAGCGGTAAGGTGGACGGAAGCTCCTACAATGAGCAGTTCTTC.

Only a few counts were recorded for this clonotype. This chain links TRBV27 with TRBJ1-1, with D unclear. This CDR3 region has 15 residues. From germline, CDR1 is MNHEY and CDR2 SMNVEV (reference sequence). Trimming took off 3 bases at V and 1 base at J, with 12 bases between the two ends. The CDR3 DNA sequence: TGTGCCAGCAGTTTCTCCCCCCGGGAGAACACTGAAGCTTTCTTT. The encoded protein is CASSFSPRENTEAFF.

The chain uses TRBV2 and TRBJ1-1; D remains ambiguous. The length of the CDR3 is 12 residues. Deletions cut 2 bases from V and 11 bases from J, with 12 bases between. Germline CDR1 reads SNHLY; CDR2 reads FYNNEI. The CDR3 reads CASSERWVSAFF. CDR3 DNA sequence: TGTGCCAGCAGTGAACGTTGGGTGTCTGCTTTCTTT.

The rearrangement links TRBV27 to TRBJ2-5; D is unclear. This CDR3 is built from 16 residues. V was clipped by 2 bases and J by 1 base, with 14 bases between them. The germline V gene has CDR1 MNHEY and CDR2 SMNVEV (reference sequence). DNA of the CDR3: TGTGCCAGCAGTTTAAGAGCGATAACAGCCCAAGAGACCCAGTACTTC. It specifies CASSLRAITAQETQYF.

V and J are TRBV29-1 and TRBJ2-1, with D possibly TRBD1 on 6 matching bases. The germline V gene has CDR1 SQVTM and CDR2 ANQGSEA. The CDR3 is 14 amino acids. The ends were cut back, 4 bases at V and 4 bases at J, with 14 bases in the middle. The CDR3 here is CSVVRSQGYNEQFF. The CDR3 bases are TGCAGCGTTGTGCGGAGCCAGGGGTACAATGAGCAGTTCTTC.

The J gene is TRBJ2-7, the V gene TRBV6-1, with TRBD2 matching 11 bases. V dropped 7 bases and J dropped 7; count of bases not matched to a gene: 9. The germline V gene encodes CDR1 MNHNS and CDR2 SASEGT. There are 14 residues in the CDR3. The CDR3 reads CASTSGLAVLEQYF. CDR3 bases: TGTGCCAGCACCTCGGGACTAGCGGTCTTGGAGCAGTACTTC.

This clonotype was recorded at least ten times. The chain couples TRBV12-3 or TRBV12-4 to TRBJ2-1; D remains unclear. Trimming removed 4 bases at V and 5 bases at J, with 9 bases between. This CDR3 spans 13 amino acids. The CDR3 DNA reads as TGTGCCAGCAGTTCCCGGACCCACAATGAGCAGTTCTTC. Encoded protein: CASSSRTHNEQFF.

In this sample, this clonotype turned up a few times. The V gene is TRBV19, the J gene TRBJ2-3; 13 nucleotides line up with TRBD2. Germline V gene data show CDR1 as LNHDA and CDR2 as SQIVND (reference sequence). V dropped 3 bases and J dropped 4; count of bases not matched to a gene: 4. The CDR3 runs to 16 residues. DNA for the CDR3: TGTGCCAGTAGTATGGGACTAGCGGGATTGGCAGATACGCAGTATTTT. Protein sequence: CASSMGLAGLADTQYF.

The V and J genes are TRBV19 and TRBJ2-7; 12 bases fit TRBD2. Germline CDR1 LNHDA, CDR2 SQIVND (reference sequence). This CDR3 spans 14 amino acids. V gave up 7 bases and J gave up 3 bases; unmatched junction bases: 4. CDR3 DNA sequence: TGTGCCAGTACCCTAGCGGGAGGGAACTACGAGCAGTACTTC. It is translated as CASTLAGGNYEQYF.

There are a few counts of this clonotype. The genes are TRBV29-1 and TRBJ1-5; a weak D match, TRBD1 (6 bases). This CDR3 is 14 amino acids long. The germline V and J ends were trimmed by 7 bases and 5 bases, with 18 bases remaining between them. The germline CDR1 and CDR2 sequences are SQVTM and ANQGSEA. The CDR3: CSAGNPGVDQPQHF. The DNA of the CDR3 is TGCAGCGCAGGCAATCCAGGGGTGGATCAGCCCCAGCATTTT.

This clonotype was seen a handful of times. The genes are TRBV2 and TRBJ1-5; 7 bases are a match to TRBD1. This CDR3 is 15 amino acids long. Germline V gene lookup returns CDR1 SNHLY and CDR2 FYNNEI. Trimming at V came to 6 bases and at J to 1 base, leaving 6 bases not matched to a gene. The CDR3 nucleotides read TGTGCCAGCAGGATGGGACAGTCAAGCAATCAGCCCCAGCATTTT. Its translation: CASRMGQSSNQPQHF.

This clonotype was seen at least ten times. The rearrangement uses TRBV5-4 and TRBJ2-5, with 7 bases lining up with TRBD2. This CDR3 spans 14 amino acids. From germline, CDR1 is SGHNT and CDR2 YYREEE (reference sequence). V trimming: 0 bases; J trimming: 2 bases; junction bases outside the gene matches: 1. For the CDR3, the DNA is TGTGCCAGCAGCTTGGAGGGAGGGCAAGAGACCCAGTACTTC. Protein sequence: CASSLEGGQETQYF.

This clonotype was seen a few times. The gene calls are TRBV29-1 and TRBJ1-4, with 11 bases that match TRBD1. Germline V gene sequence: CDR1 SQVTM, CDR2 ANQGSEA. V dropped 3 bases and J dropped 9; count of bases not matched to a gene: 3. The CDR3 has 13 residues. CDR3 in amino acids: CSVEGTGGKKLFF. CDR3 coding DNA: TGCAGCGTTGAGGGGACAGGGGGAAAAAAACTGTTTTTT. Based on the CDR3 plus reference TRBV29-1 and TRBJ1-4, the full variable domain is SAVISQKPSRDICQRGTSLTIQCQVDSQVTMMFWYRQQPGQSLTLIATANQGSEATYESGFVIDKFPISRPNLTFSTLTVSNMSPEDSSIYLCSVEGTGGKKLFFGSGTQLSVL.

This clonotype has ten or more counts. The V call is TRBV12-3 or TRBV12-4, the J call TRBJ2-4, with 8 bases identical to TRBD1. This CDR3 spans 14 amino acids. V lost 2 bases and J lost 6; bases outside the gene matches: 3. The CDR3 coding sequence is TGTGCCAGCAGTTTATCCGGGACAGGAAACATTCAGTACTTC. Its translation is CASSLSGTGNIQYF.

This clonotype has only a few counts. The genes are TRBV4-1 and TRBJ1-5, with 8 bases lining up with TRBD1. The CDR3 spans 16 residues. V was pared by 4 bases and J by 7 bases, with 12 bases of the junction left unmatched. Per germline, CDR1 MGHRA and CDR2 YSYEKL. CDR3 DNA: TGCGCCAGCAGCCGGATTGCAGGCAGGGGGCCACAGCCCCAGCATTTT. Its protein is CASSRIAGRGPQPQHF.

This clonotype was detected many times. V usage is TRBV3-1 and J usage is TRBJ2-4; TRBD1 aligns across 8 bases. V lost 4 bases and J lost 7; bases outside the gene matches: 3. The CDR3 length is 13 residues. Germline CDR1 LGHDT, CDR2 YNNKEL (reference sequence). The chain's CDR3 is CASSLTGVNIQYF. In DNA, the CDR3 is TGTGCCAGCAGCCTGACAGGGGTTAACATTCAGTACTTC.

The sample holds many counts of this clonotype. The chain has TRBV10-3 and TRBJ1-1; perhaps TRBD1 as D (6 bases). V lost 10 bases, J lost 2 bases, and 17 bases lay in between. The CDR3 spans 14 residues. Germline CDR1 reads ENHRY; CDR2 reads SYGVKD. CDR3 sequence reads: CATRGTGINTEAFF. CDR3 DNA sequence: TGTGCCACCCGGGGCACAGGGATAAACACTGAAGCTTTCTTT.